One T cell receptor (beta chain) is described in this entry. TCRdb used MiXCR to reprocess the RACE reads, holding one entry per CDR3 protein. The sample includes just over 80,000 distinct CDR3 sequences, approximately 11% seen only once; the top ten take around 4%. V shed 5 bases and J 7 bases; nucleotides not matched to a gene: 6. Germline CDR1 and CDR2: SQVTM and ANQGSEA. This CDR3 is 12 amino acids long. The record originates from a study of human T cells and chemical hapten exposure. Time point described: patch test 1, 2 weeks after DPC sensitization. Treatment indicated: therapeutic diphenylcyclopropenone sensitization with weekly scalp DPC.

The chain employs TRBV29-1 and TRBJ1-1; TRBD1 matches 8 bases. The material was whole blood, obtained in connection with sensitization to the hapten diphenylcyclopropenone (DPC). The TCR comes from a woman aged 50 to 65 with alopecia areata. Some clones in this sample may be carry-over from other donors' samples. CDR3 loop: CSVSDRAYEAFF. CDR3 sequence (DNA): TGCAGCGTTTCGGACAGGGCCTATGAAGCTTTCTTT.